The T cell receptor beta chain described here comes from a study of neurological immune-mediated disorders. This clonotype was found many times. TCRdb processed the 5' RACE reads anew with MiXCR; each CDR3 protein has one entry. The profile shows under 75,000 distinct CDR3 sequences, around 3% of them singletons. Germline CDR1 and CDR2: DFQATT and SNEGSKA (reference sequence). The CDR3 has 15 residues. Unmatched junction bases numbered 3, after V lost 6 bases and J lost 0 bases. The sample was PBMCs. The rearrangement uses TRBV20-1 and TRBJ2-3, with TRBD2 matching 13 bases. The receptor was isolated from a woman aged 50 to 60 with multiple sclerosis. The CDR3 DNA follows: TGCAGTGCCAAACTAGCGGGGGGGAGCACAGATACGCAGTATTTT. As protein: CSAKLAGGSTDTQYF.